This passage covers 26 T cell receptor beta chains from one sample sequenced in a study of T cell changes during pregnancy in multiple sclerosis. Data came from immunoSEQ multiplex PCR; TCRdb stores just in-frame clones and leaves some out. The table shows about 57,000 clones, with less than 95% occurring only once. The specimen comprised peripheral blood, sampled after pregnancy. The receptors shown here come from a female donor in good health, enrolled as a control in a pregnancy study.

The rearrangement uses TRBV6-5 and TRBJ2-1; 9 positions match TRBD2. The CDR3 is 15 residues long. Losses at the gene ends were 6 bases for V and 6 bases for J; bases not matched to a gene: 9. Germline V lookup: CDR1 MNHEY, CDR2 SVGAGI. DNA of the CDR3: TGTGCCAGCAGGGAGACTAGCGGAGCTAGCAATGAGCAGTTCTTC. This encodes CASRETSGASNEQFF.

The chain carries TRBV19 and TRBJ2-7, with 7 bases identical to TRBD2. CDR3 length equals 15 residues. The V gene's germline CDR1 is LNHDA and CDR2 SQIVND (reference sequence). V was clipped by 5 bases and J by 6 bases; unmatched bases: 13. CDR3 nucleotides: TGTGCCAGTAGTGTATACTGGGGATCGGGAGGCGAGCAGTACTTC. Its translation is CASSVYWGSGGEQYF.

This chain joins TRBV5-6 and TRBJ2-1; TRBD2 matches 7 bases. J gave up 0 bases and V 6 bases, and 12 bases lay outside the gene matches. CDR1 is SGHDT and CDR2 is YYEEEE in the germline V gene. CDR3 length equals 17 residues. The CDR3 DNA sequence: TGTGCCAGCACCTTCCTCGTGGGAGGGTACTCCTACAATGAGCAGTTCTTC. It specifies CASTFLVGGYSYNEQFF. Full variable domain (missing parts from reference TRBV5-6 and TRBJ2-1): DAGVTQSPTHLIKTRGQQVTLRCSPKSGHDTVSWYQQALGQGPQFIFQYYEEEERQRGNFPDRFSGHQFPNYSSELNVNALLLGDSALYLCASTFLVGGYSYNEQFFGPGTRLTVL.

V usage is TRBV2 and J usage is TRBJ2-5; D not certain. The CDR3 loop spans 14 amino acids. Germline CDR1 SNHLY, CDR2 FYNNEI. The V end was cut by 3 bases, the J end by 4 bases, with 12 bases between. The CDR3 spells CASSDGRTVETQYF. The CDR3 region has the DNA TGTGCCAGCAGTGATGGGCGTACGGTAGAGACCCAGTACTTC.

The J gene is TRBJ2-1, the V gene TRBV4-3; maybe TRBD2 (6 bases). V was cut by 0 bases and J by 1 base, with 13 bases left in between. Per the germline V gene, CDR1 is LGHNA and CDR2 is YSLEER. The CDR3 runs to 17 residues. The DNA of the CDR3 is TGCGCCAGCAGCCAAGACGTCGGTGGGAGGTCCTACAATGAGCAGTTCTTC. Encoded protein: CASSQDVGGRSYNEQFF.

The chain recombines TRBV5-1 with TRBJ1-1; a possible D gene is TRBD1 (5 bases). The germline V gene encodes CDR1 SGHRS and CDR2 YFSETQ. This CDR3 comprises 13 residues. Trimming removed 4 bases at V and 1 base at J, with 8 bases between. CDR3 bases: TGCGCCAGCAGCCTCCAGGGGAACACTGAAGCTTTCTTT. Protein sequence: CASSLQGNTEAFF.

The chain joins TRBV4-2 to TRBJ1-3; D is ambiguous. The CDR3 is 14 amino acids. Trimming pared 10 bases from V and 7 bases from J, leaving 20 bases between. CDR1 and CDR2 (germline): LGHNA, YNFKEQ. The CDR3 is CATPGRQQRNTIYF. CDR3 in DNA: TGTGCCACCCCCGGGAGGCAGCAGAGGAACACCATATATTTT.

The chain recombines TRBV29-1 with TRBJ2-3; a possible D gene is TRBD1 (6 bases). The CDR3 is 17 residues long. With 1 base removed from V and 0 bases from J, the gap between germline ends came to 17 bases. Germline V gene data show CDR1 as SQVTM and CDR2 as ANQGSEA. CDR3 nucleotides: TGCAGCGTTGAAGTTTGGACAGTCATATCTAGCACAGATACGCAGTATTTT. It is translated as CSVEVWTVISSTDTQYF.

This chain uses TRBV27 with TRBJ2-1; 11 bases are shared with TRBD2. The CDR3 length is 17 residues. Germline CDR1 is MNHEY and CDR2 is SMNVEV (reference sequence). The J segment lost 10 bases and the V segment lost 0 bases, leaving 11 bases of the junction unmatched. CDR3 region: CASSLSRSGRAADEQFF. The CDR3 DNA is TGTGCCAGCAGTTTATCGCGTAGCGGGAGGGCCGCTGACGAGCAGTTCTTC.

The rearrangement links TRBV29-1 to TRBJ2-4; 10 bases agree with TRBD1. Germline V CDR1 and CDR2: SQVTM, ANQGSEA. J was trimmed by 8 bases and V by 6 bases; bases with no gene match: 19. This CDR3 contains 17 residues. In nucleotides, the CDR3 is TGCAGCGTCGGACAGGGGGATGAGGGAGGGTTGGCAGACATTCAGTACTTC. Protein product: CSVGQGDEGGLADIQYF.

The rearrangement joins TRBV29-1 to TRBJ1-2, with 7 bases aligning to TRBD1. With V trimmed by 7 bases and J by 6 bases, 17 bases remained unmatched. CDR1 is SQVTM, CDR2 ANQGSEA, per germline. This CDR3 has 15 residues. CDR3 DNA sequence: TGCAGCGGTGGGAGACAGGGTGAGGGGGTTAATGGCTACACCTTC. It codes for CSGGRQGEGVNGYTF.

V and J are TRBV9 and TRBJ1-1, with D perhaps TRBD1 (5 bases). The CDR3 consists of 14 residues. The germline V and J ends were trimmed by 3 bases and 0 bases, with 9 bases remaining between them. CDR1 is SGDLS and CDR2 is YYNGEE in the germline V gene. CDR3 in DNA: TGTGCCAGCAGCGCCAGGGATATGAACACTGAAGCTTTCTTT. Its protein product is CASSARDMNTEAFF.

This chain uses TRBV28 with TRBJ2-7; 7 bases are shared with TRBD2. Germline lookup yields CDR1 MDHEN and CDR2 SYDVKM. The CDR3 sequence is 14 residues long. J was trimmed by 2 bases and V by 6 bases; bases with no gene match: 7. Here the CDR3 reads CASRGGSTTYEQYF. The CDR3 DNA reads TGTGCCAGCAGGGGGGGGAGTACAACCTACGAGCAGTACTTC.

This chain joins TRBV27 and TRBJ2-2, with a possible D match to TRBD2 (7 bases). Germline CDR1 is MNHEY and CDR2 is SMNVEV (reference sequence). This CDR3 is 15 amino acids long. The V and J ends lost 6 bases and 4 bases respectively, with 15 bases between them. The CDR3 loop is CASSWQRGGTGELFF. Here the CDR3 DNA reads TGTGCCAGCAGCTGGCAGAGGGGGGGCACCGGGGAGCTGTTTTTT.

The rearrangement links TRBV14 to TRBJ1-6; weak D call: TRBD1 (6 bases). V was pared by 0 bases and J by 9 bases, with 12 bases between. Germline V gene lookup returns CDR1 SGHDN and CDR2 FVKESK. This CDR3 is 15 amino acids long. In nucleotides, the CDR3 is TGTGCCAGCAGCCAAGAGCTTGGACAGTTTTCACCCCTCCACTTT. This translates into CASSQELGQFSPLHF.

The chain joins TRBV27 to TRBJ1-5; D is uncertain. Germline lookup yields CDR1 MNHEY and CDR2 SMNVEV (reference sequence). V was cut by 3 bases and J by 0 bases, with 12 bases left in between. The CDR3 extends over 16 amino acids. CDR3 DNA sequence: TGTGCCAGCAGTTTCGGGGAAAGGGATAGCAATCAGCCCCAGCATTTT. Translated, it gives CASSFGERDSNQPQHF.

The chain uses TRBV19 and TRBJ1-1; D possibly corresponds to TRBD1 (6 bases). The CDR3 spans 19 residues. V was trimmed by 0 bases and J by 1 base, leaving 21 bases between them. Germline CDR1 and CDR2: LNHDA and SQIVND (reference sequence). In nucleotides, the CDR3 is TGTGCCAGTAGTATAGATTTGCTTTTTGGGGGGGCGAAGAACACTGAAGCTTTCTTT. Translation gives CASSIDLLFGGAKNTEAFF.

The chain links TRBV7-2 to TRBJ1-5, with D maybe TRBD1 (5 bases). Trimming took off 5 bases at V and 6 bases at J, with 17 bases between the two ends. This CDR3 has 15 amino acids. CDR1 is SGHTA, CDR2 FQGNSA, per germline. CDR3 bases: TGTGCCAGCAGCCAAGCGGGGGTATCTGGTCAGCCCCAGCATTTT. Translated: CASSQAGVSGQPQHF.

The genes are TRBV10-3 and TRBJ1-2, with 7 bases matching TRBD1. This CDR3 contains 14 residues. The germline gives CDR1 ENHRY, CDR2 SYGVKD. V gave up 8 bases and J gave up 6 bases; unmatched junction bases: 12. The CDR3 region is CAISIITGADGYTF. The CDR3 DNA follows: TGTGCCATCTCGATTATCACAGGGGCCGATGGCTACACCTTC.

This sequence joins TRBV19 and TRBJ1-6, with D perhaps TRBD1 (6 bases). Per the germline V gene, CDR1 is LNHDA and CDR2 is SQIVND (reference sequence). V was trimmed by 4 bases and J by 8 bases, leaving 12 bases between them. CDR3 length: 14 residues. CDR3 loop: CASSRVRGYSPLHF. CDR3 bases: TGTGCCAGTAGTAGGGTCAGGGGATATTCACCCCTCCACTTT.

Written as DNA, the CDR3 is TGTGCCAGCAGCACGGACAGGGCTGAGCTGTTTTTT. Amino acid sequence: CASSTDRAELFF. V usage is TRBV28 and J usage is TRBJ2-2; 8 positions match TRBD1. This CDR3 region has 12 residues. Germline CDR1 MDHEN, CDR2 SYDVKM. V lost 6 bases to trimming and J lost 11 bases; unmatched junction nucleotides: 5.

The rearrangement joins TRBV5-6 to TRBJ1-2, with 7 bases identical to TRBD1. CDR3 length: 15 residues. Germline trimming cut 4 bases from V and 4 bases from J; bases unmatched to any gene: 10. Germline loops: CDR1 SGHDT, CDR2 YYEEEE. CDR3: CASSRGQPYPYGYTF. CDR3 nucleotide sequence: TGTGCCAGCAGCAGGGGACAGCCTTACCCCTATGGCTACACCTTC.

This clone occurred once. The gene calls are TRBV2 and TRBJ2-1; 11 bases fit TRBD2. Germline V gene lookup returns CDR1 SNHLY and CDR2 FYNNEI. The junction had 9 bases not matched to a gene; V was cut back by 4 bases and J by 7 bases. This CDR3 is built from 16 residues. The CDR3 spells CASSVVAGGLSNEQFF. The CDR3 DNA reads as TGTGCCAGCAGTGTAGTAGCGGGGGGGCTTTCGAATGAGCAGTTCTTC. Looking up the rest from reference TRBV2 and TRBJ2-1 gives the full variable domain: EPEVTQTPSHQVTQMGQEVILRCVPISNHLYFYWYRQILGQKVEFLVSFYNNEISEKSEIFDDQFSVERPDGSNFTLKIRSTKLEDSAMYFCASSVVAGGLSNEQFFGPGTRLTVL.

The genes are TRBV6-1 and TRBJ2-3; TRBD1 agrees at 12 bases. The CDR3 loop spans 14 amino acids. The germline CDR1 and CDR2 sequences are MNHNS and SASEGT. V dropped 7 bases and J dropped 3; count of bases not matched to a gene: 2. In DNA, the CDR3 is TGTGCCAGCACGGGACAGGGGGCAACAGATACGCAGTATTTT. Translating gives CASTGQGATDTQYF.

The rearrangement joins TRBV11-3 to TRBJ2-2, with D maybe TRBD1 (6 bases). Germline CDR1 and CDR2: SGHNT and YENEEA. With 1 base removed from V and 4 bases from J, the gap between germline ends came to 7 bases. The CDR3 covers 14 residues. This CDR3 is CASSLVGATGELFF. DNA of the CDR3: TGTGCCAGCAGCTTAGTGGGGGCCACCGGGGAGCTGTTTTTT.

This clone was observed once. CDR3 nucleotide sequence: TGCGCCAGCAGCCAAGGCCTAGGGACTCCTATCGGCGAGCAGTTCTTC. It codes for CASSQGLGTPIGEQFF. The J gene is TRBJ2-1, the V gene TRBV4-3; possible D gene TRBD2, 6 bases. CDR1 is LGHNA and CDR2 is YSLEER in the germline V gene. Trimming took off 1 base at V and 10 bases at J, with 20 bases between the two ends. The CDR3 totals 16 residues.